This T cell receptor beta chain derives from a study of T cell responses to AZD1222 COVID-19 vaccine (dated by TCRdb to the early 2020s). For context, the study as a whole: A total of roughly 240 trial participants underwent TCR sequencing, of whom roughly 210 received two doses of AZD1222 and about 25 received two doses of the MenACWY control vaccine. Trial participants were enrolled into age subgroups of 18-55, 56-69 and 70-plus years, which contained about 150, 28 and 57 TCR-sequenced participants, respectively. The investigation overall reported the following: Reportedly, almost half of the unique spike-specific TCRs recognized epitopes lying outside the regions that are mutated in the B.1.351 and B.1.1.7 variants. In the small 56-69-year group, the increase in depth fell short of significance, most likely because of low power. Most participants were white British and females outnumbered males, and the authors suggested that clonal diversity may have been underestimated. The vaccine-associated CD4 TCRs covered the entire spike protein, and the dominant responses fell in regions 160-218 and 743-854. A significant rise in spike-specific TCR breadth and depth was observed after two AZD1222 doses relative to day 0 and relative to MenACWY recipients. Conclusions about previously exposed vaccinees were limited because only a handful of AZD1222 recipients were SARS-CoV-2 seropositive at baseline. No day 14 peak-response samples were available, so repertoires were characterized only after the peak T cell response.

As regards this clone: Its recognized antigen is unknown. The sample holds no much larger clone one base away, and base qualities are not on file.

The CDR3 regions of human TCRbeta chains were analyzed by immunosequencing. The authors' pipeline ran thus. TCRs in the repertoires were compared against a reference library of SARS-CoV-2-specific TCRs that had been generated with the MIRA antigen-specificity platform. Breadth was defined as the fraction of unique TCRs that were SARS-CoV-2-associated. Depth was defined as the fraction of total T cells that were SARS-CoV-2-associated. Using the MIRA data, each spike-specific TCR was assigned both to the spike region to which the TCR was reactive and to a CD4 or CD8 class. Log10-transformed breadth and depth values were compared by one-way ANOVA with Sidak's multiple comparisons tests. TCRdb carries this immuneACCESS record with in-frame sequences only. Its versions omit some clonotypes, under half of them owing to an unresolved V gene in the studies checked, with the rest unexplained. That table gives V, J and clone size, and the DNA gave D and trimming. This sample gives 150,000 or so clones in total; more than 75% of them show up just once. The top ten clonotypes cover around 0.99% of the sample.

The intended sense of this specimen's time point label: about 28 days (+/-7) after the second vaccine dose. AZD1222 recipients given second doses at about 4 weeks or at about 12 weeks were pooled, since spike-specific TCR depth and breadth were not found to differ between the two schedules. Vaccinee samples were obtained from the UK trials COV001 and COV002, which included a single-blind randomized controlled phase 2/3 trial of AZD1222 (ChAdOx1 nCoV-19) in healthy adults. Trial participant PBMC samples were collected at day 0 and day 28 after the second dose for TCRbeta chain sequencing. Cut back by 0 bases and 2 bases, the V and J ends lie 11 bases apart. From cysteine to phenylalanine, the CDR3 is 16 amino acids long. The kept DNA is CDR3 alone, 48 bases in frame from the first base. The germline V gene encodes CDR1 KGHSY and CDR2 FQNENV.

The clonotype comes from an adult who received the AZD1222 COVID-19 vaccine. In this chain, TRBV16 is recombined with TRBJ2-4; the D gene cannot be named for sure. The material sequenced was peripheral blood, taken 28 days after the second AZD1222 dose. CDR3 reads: CASSQSGRRTKNIQYF. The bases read TGTGCCAGCAGCCAATCTGGCAGGCGGACCAAAAACATTCAGTACTTC.